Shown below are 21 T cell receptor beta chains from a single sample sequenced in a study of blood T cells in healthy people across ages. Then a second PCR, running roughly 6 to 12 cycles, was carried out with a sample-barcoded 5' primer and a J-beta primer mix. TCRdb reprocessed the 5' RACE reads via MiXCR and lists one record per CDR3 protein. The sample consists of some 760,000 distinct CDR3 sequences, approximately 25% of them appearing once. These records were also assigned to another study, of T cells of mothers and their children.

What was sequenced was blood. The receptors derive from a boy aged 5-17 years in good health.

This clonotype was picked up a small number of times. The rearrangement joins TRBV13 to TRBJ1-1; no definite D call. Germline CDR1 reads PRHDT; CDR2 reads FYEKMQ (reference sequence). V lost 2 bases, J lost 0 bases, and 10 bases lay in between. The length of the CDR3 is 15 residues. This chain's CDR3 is CASSLIEGLNTEAFF. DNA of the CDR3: TGTGCCAGCAGCTTAATCGAGGGTTTGAACACTGAAGCTTTCTTT.

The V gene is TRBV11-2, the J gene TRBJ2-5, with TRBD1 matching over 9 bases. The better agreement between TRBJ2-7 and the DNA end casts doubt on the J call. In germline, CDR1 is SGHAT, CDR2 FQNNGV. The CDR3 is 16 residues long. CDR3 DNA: TGTGCCAGCAGCCCCTACAGACAGGGGGGGACCTACGAGCAGTACTTC. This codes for CASSPYRQGGTYEQYF.

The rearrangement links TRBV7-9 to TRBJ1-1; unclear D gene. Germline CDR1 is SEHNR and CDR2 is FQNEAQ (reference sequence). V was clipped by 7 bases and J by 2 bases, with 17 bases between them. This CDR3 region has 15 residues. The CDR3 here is CASILGRESNTEAFF. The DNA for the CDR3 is TGTGCCAGCATCCTTGGGCGGGAGAGTAACACTGAAGCTTTCTTT.

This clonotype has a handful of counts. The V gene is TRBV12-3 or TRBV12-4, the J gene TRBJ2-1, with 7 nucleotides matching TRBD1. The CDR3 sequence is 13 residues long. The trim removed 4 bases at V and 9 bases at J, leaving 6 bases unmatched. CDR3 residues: CASSSTGEGEQFF. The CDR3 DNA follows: TGTGCCAGCAGTTCCACAGGGGAAGGTGAGCAGTTCTTC.

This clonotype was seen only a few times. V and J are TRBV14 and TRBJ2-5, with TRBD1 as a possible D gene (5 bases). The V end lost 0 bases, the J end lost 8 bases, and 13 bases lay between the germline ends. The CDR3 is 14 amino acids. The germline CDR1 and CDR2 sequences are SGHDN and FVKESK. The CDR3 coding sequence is TGTGCCAGCAGCCAAGAGGGATGGGGCGAAACCCAGTACTTC. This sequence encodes CASSQEGWGETQYF.

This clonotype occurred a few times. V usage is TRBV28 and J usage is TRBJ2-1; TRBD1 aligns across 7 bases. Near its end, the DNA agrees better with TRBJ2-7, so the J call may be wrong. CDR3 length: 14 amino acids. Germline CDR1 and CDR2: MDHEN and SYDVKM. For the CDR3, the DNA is TGTGCCAGCACCCTCCCGGGGACAGCTTACGAGCAGTACTTC. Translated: CASTLPGTAYEQYF.

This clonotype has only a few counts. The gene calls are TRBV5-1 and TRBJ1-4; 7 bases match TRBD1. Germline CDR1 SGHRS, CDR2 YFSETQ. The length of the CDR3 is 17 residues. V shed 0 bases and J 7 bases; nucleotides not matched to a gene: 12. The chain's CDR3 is CASSLGQGGIGIEKLFF. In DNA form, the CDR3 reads TGCGCCAGCAGCTTGGGACAGGGAGGAATTGGCATTGAAAAACTGTTTTTT.

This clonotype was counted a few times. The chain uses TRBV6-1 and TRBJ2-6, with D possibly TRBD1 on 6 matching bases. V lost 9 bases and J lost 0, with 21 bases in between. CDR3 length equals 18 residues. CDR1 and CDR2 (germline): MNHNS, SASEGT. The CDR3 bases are TGTGCCAGTCTAGGTCCAGACAGGAGCCTCTCTGGGGCCAACGTCCTGACTTTC. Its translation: CASLGPDRSLSGANVLTF.

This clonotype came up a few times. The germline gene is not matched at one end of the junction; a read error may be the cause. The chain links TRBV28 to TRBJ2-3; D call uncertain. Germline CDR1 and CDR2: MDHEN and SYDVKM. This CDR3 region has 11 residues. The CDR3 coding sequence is TGTGCCAGCAGTTTCGGTTTGTCCTTGGATTTT. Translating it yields CASSFGLSLDF.

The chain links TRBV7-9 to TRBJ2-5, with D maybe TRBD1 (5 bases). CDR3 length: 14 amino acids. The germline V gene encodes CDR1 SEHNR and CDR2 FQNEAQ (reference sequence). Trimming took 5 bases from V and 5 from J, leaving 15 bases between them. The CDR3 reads CASSHEQEQETQYF. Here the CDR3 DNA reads TGTGCCAGCAGCCATGAACAGGAGCAGGAGACCCAGTACTTC.

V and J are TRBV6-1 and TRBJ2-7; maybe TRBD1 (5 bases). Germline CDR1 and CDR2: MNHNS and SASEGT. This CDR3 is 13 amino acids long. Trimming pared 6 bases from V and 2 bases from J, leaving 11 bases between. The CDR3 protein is CASRKTATYEQYF. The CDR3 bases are TGTGCCAGCAGAAAGACAGCGACCTACGAGCAGTACTTC.

CDR3 sequence: CASSSRAGSYEQYF. The DNA of the CDR3 is TGTGCCAGCAGTTCCAGGGCGGGGTCCTACGAGCAGTACTTC. V and J are TRBV27 and TRBJ2-5; the D gene is possibly TRBD2 (6 bases). The end of the DNA fits TRBJ2-7 better, so the J call may be wrong. CDR3 size: 14 residues. The V gene's germline CDR1 is MNHEY and CDR2 SMNVEV (reference sequence).

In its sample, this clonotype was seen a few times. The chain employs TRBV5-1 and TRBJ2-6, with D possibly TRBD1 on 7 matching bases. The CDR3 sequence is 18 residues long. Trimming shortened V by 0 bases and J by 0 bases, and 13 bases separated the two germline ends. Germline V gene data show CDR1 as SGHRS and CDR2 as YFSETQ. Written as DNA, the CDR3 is TGCGCCAGCAGCTTGGTGGAGGGGGCTAACTCTGGGGCCAACGTCCTGACTTTC. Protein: CASSLVEGANSGANVLTF. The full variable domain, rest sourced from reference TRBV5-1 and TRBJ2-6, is KAGVTQTPRYLIKTRGQQVTLSCSPISGHRSVSWYQQTPGQGLQFLFEYFSETQRNKGNFPGRFSGRQFSNSRSEMNVSTLELGDSALYLCASSLVEGANSGANVLTFGAGSRLTVL.

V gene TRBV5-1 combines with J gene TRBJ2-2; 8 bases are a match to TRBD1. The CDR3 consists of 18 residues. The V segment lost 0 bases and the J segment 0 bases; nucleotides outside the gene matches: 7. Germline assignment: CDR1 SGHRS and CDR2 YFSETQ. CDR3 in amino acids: CASSLADRGYSNTGELFF. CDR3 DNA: TGCGCCAGCAGCTTGGCCGACAGGGGCTACTCGAACACCGGGGAGCTGTTTTTT.

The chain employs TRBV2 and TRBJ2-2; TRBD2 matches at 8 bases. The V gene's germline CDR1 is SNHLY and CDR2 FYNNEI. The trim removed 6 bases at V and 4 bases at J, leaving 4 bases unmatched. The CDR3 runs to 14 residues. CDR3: CASRPGLGTGELFF. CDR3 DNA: TGTGCCAGCAGACCGGGACTAGGCACCGGGGAGCTGTTTTTT.

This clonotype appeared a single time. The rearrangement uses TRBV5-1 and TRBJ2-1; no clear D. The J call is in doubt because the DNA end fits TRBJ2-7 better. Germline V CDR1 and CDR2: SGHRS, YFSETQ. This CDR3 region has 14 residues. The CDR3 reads CASRPQATFNEQYF. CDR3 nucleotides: TGCGCCAGCAGGCCCCAAGCAACTTTCAACGAGCAGTACTTC.

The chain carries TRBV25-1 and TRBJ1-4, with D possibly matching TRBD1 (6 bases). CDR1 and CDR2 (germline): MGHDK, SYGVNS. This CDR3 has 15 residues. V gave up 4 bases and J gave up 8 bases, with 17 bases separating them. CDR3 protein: CASSVILQGGEKLFF. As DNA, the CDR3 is TGTGCCAGCAGTGTTATTTTACAGGGTGGAGAAAAACTGTTTTTT.

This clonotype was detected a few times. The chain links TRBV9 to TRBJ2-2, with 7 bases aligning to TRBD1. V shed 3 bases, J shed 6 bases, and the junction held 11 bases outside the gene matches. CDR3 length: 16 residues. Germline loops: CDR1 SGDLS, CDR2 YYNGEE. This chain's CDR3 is CASSALTGLIAGELFF. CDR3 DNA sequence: TGTGCCAGCAGCGCACTGACAGGGTTGATCGCCGGGGAGCTGTTTTTT.

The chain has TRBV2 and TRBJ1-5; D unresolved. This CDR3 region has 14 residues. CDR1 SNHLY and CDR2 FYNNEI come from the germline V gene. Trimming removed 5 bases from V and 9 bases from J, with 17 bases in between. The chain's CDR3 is CASSSDIGRRPQHF. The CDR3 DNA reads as TGTGCCAGCAGTTCAGACATAGGCCGGCGGCCCCAGCATTTT. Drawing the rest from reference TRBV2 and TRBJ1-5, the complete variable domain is EPEVTQTPSHQVTQMGQEVILRCVPISNHLYFYWYRQILGQKVEFLVSFYNNEISEKSEIFDDQFSVERPDGSNFTLKIRSTKLEDSAMYFCASSSDIGRRPQHFGDGTRLSIL.

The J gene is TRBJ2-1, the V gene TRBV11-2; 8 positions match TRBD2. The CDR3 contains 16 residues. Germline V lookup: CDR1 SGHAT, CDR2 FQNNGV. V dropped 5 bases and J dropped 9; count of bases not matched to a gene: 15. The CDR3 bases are TGTGCCAGCAGCGGAGACCGGGGGGGGTTTAACGGTGAGCAGTTCTTC. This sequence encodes CASSGDRGGFNGEQFF.

The CDR3 sequence: CASNKDGGNTIYF. CDR3 coding DNA: TGTGCCAGCAACAAAGATGGGGGAAACACCATATATTTT. The chain links TRBV12-3 or TRBV12-4 to TRBJ1-3; unclear D gene. The CDR3 has 13 residues. Trimming left V 7 bases short and J 4 bases short, with 11 bases between.